The 22 T cell receptor beta chains below all came from one sample that was sequenced in a study of identical twins. TCRdb itself ran the 5' RACE reads through MiXCR, one entry per CDR3 protein. The sample lists some 500,000 distinct CDR3 sequences, over 11% seen once, with approximately 1% in the top ten. These data were also filed under a second study, of yellow fever vaccine responses in identical twins.

The sample comprised CD4+ T cells sorted from blood. The receptors here all came from a young woman in good health.

V and J are TRBV20-1 and TRBJ1-1; 9 bases match TRBD1. There are 14 residues in the CDR3. Germline CDR1 reads DFQATT; CDR2 reads SNEGSKA (reference sequence). Losses at the gene ends were 3 bases for V and 3 bases for J; bases not matched to a gene: 5. The CDR3 DNA is TGCAGTGCTAGTCTCCGGGACAGGGACACTGAAGCTTTCTTT. This gives the protein CSASLRDRDTEAFF.

The chain couples TRBV2 to TRBJ2-5, with 7 bases lining up with TRBD1. The CDR3 has 13 amino acids. V gave up 8 bases and J gave up 3 bases; unmatched junction bases: 6. From germline, CDR1 is SNHLY and CDR2 FYNNEI. CDR3 residues: CASLGTVKETQYF. The CDR3 coding sequence is TGTGCCAGCCTTGGGACAGTGAAAGAGACCCAGTACTTC.

Only a few counts were recorded for this clonotype. The chain carries TRBV11-2 and TRBJ2-7; possible D gene TRBD2, 5 bases. The CDR3 runs 18 residues. Looked up from germline, CDR1 is SGHAT and CDR2 is FQNNGV. Trimming shortened V by 5 bases and J by 4 bases, and 27 bases separated the two germline ends. The CDR3 spells CASSLKRVGEPVRYEQYF. The CDR3 DNA reads TGTGCCAGCAGCCTTAAAAGGGTCGGGGAACCAGTTCGTTACGAGCAGTACTTC.

This chain's CDR3 is CASSFVGELFF. CDR3 nucleotide sequence: TGTGCCAGCAGTTTCGTTGGGGAACTGTTTTTT. V usage is TRBV12-3 or TRBV12-4 and J usage is TRBJ1-4; D unresolved. This CDR3 has 11 residues. V lost 3 bases and J 12 bases, leaving 8 bases between the germline ends.

The chain combines TRBV12-3 or TRBV12-4 with TRBJ2-7, with D maybe TRBD1 (5 bases). The CDR3 has 14 amino acids. V lost 3 bases to trimming and J lost 0 bases, with 9 bases between them. The CDR3 region is CASSFQGPSYEQYF. The CDR3 coding sequence is TGTGCCAGCAGTTTTCAGGGTCCCTCCTACGAGCAGTACTTC.

Regarding this clonotype: It may be a read error: a sequence one base away is much more abundant. J is TRBJ2-7 and V is TRBV11-2; weak D call: TRBD2 (6 bases). The ends were cut back, 5 bases at V and 7 bases at J, with 15 bases in the middle. Germline lookup yields CDR1 SGHAT and CDR2 FQNNGV. CDR3 size: 13 residues. The CDR3 spells CASSRRGTGEQYF. CDR3 sequence (DNA): TGTGCCAGCAGCCGACGGGGGACGGGTGAGCAGTACTTC.

This chain connects TRBV7-2 to TRBJ1-1, with D maybe TRBD1 (6 bases). The CDR3 has 15 residues. The V end was cut by 0 bases, the J end by 0 bases, with 8 bases between. CDR1 and CDR2 from the germline V gene are SGHTA and FQGNSA. CDR3 residues: CASSLAAGVNTEAFF. The CDR3 DNA sequence: TGTGCCAGCAGCTTAGCCGCAGGGGTGAACACTGAAGCTTTCTTT.

This clonotype was observed a single time. The J gene is TRBJ2-7, the V gene TRBV27; 7 bases are shared with TRBD1. This CDR3 spans 17 amino acids. V lost 0 bases, J lost 7 bases, and 15 bases stayed unmatched. Looked up from germline, CDR1 is MNHEY and CDR2 is SMNVEV (reference sequence). The CDR3 spells CASSLSFGQGDPREQYF. The CDR3 nucleotides read TGTGCCAGCAGTTTATCTTTCGGCCAGGGGGACCCTAGGGAGCAGTACTTC.

The rearrangement links TRBV6-1 to TRBJ1-2; unclear D gene. The length of the CDR3 is 13 residues. Germline loops: CDR1 MNHNS, CDR2 SASEGT. V lost 6 bases and J lost 2, with 10 bases in between. The DNA of the CDR3 is TGTGCCAGCAGGCCCGGGGTGAACTATGGCTACACCTTC. It encodes CASRPGVNYGYTF.

The chain combines TRBV6-5 with TRBJ2-2; D not certain. The germline V gene encodes CDR1 MNHEY and CDR2 SVGAGI. Between the trimmed V and J ends, which lost 2 bases and 10 bases, there was a span of 23 bases. This CDR3 has 17 residues. CDR3 sequence (DNA): TGTGCCAGCAGTTACATTATTCTTGGGCAGGTCAGCATGGAGCTGTTTTTT. The encoded protein is CASSYIILGQVSMELFF.

This clonotype has more than one count but fewer than ten. This rearrangement joins TRBV7-2 to TRBJ2-7; 9 bases are shared with TRBD1. The CDR3 spans 14 residues. J was trimmed by 5 bases and V by 8 bases; bases with no gene match: 10. The germline CDR1 and CDR2 sequences are SGHTA and FQGNSA. The CDR3 is CASGHRGPLDEQYF. DNA for the CDR3: TGTGCCAGCGGACACAGGGGGCCCTTGGACGAGCAGTACTTC.

The rearrangement uses TRBV7-9 and TRBJ1-1; tentatively, D is TRBD1 (5 bases). The V end lost 5 bases, the J end lost 0 bases, and 10 bases lay between the germline ends. This CDR3 has 14 amino acids. Germline loops: CDR1 SEHNR, CDR2 FQNEAQ (reference sequence). CDR3 sequence: CASSPSGVNTEAFF. The CDR3 DNA follows: TGTGCCAGCAGCCCCTCGGGGGTGAACACTGAAGCTTTCTTT.

This clonotype has just a few counts. J is TRBJ2-2 and V is TRBV2; 12 nucleotides match TRBD1. The germline gives CDR1 SNHLY, CDR2 FYNNEI. The CDR3 contains 15 residues. J lost 5 bases, V lost 7 bases, and 5 bases had no gene match. CDR3 amino acids: CASNSGQGATGELFF. CDR3 sequence (DNA): TGTGCCAGCAACTCGGGACAGGGGGCGACCGGGGAGCTGTTTTTT. The full variable domain, completed using reference TRBV2 and TRBJ2-2, is EPEVTQTPSHQVTQMGQEVILRCVPISNHLYFYWYRQILGQKVEFLVSFYNNEISEKSEIFDDQFSVERPDGSNFTLKIRSTKLEDSAMYFCASNSGQGATGELFFGEGSRLTVL.

This clonotype was seen more than once but under ten times. The chain uses TRBV5-1 and TRBJ2-1; maybe TRBD2 (6 bases). The CDR3 sequence is 16 residues long. Trimming pared 2 bases from V and 2 bases from J, leaving 14 bases between. Germline V gene data show CDR1 as SGHRS and CDR2 as YFSETQ. In DNA, the CDR3 is TGCGCCAGCAGCTTAGTTAGCGGCCGTCCCTACAATGAGCAGTTCTTC. As protein: CASSLVSGRPYNEQFF.

This chain uses TRBV4-3 with TRBJ2-7; D is uncertain. The CDR3 is 13 residues long. Between the trimmed V and J ends, which lost 4 bases and 3 bases, there was a span of 10 bases. Germline CDR1 LGHNA, CDR2 YSLEER. CDR3 nucleotide sequence: TGCGCCAGCAGCCCCCGGGCAGACTACGAGCAGTACTTC. This encodes CASSPRADYEQYF.

The rearrangement links TRBV4-3 to TRBJ2-1; D is undetermined. The CDR3 contains 16 residues. V lost 0 bases and J 1 base, leaving 10 bases between the germline ends. Germline loops: CDR1 LGHNA, CDR2 YSLEER. The CDR3 DNA follows: TGCGCCAGCAGCCAAGATCCGAGGCCATCCTACAATGAGCAGTTCTTC. It is translated as CASSQDPRPSYNEQFF.

In its sample, this clonotype was seen many times. V gene TRBV29-1 combines with J gene TRBJ2-1; 10 nucleotides match TRBD2. Trimming removed 6 bases from V and 4 bases from J; junction bases left unmatched: 6. Germline V gene sequence: CDR1 SQVTM, CDR2 ANQGSEA. The CDR3 is 14 amino acids. CDR3 region: CSVDTSGMYNEQFF. The CDR3 region has the DNA TGCAGCGTAGATACTAGCGGGATGTACAATGAGCAGTTCTTC.

The chain is built from TRBV5-1 and TRBJ2-3; 8 nucleotides agree with TRBD2. The germline V gene has CDR1 SGHRS and CDR2 YFSETQ. Trimming at V came to 3 bases and at J to 4 bases, leaving 4 bases not matched to a gene. This CDR3 comprises 14 residues. The CDR3 here is CASSSGTSADTQYF. CDR3 sequence (DNA): TGCGCCAGCAGCTCGGGGACTAGTGCAGATACGCAGTATTTT. Full variable domain (rest looked up from reference TRBV5-1 and TRBJ2-3): KAGVTQTPRYLIKTRGQQVTLSCSPISGHRSVSWYQQTPGQGLQFLFEYFSETQRNKGNFPGRFSGRQFSNSRSEMNVSTLELGDSALYLCASSSGTSADTQYFGPGTRLTVL.

A few counts support this clonotype. The chain recombines TRBV3-1 with TRBJ2-7, with D perhaps matching TRBD1 (6 bases). This CDR3 is 14 amino acids long. Trimming took off 3 bases at V and 3 bases at J, with 12 bases between the two ends. CDR1 and CDR2 (germline): LGHDT, YNNKEL (reference sequence). CDR3: CASSHGQPGYEQYF. In DNA, the CDR3 is TGTGCCAGCAGCCATGGACAGCCAGGCTACGAGCAGTACTTC.

This clonotype showed up just a few times. The chain couples TRBV15 to TRBJ2-7; TRBD2 is a possible D gene (6 bases). Looked up from germline, CDR1 is LNHNV and CDR2 is YYDKDF (reference sequence). Trimming pared 2 bases from V and 0 bases from J, leaving 11 bases between. This CDR3 contains 15 residues. DNA of the CDR3: TGTGCCACCAGCAGACCTAGCGATAGCTCCTACGAGCAGTACTTC. Translated: CATSRPSDSSYEQYF.

A few counts support this clonotype. The chain has TRBV5-6 and TRBJ1-1; D remains unclear. Germline CDR1 SGHDT, CDR2 YYEEEE. The CDR3 sequence is 16 residues long. Between the trimmed V and J ends, which lost 4 bases and 1 base, there was a span of 17 bases. The CDR3 is CASSPPGRRANTEAFF. In DNA form, the CDR3 reads TGTGCCAGCAGCCCACCGGGTAGAAGGGCGAACACTGAAGCTTTCTTT.

V and J are TRBV6-1 and TRBJ2-2; the D gene is possibly TRBD1 (5 bases). The CDR3 has 16 residues. Germline values: CDR1 MNHNS, CDR2 SASEGT. V gave up 6 bases and J gave up 1 base, with 15 bases separating them. The CDR3 region has the DNA TGTGCCAGCAGACATCACAGGACCCAGAACACCGGGGAGCTGTTTTTT. It codes for CASRHHRTQNTGELFF.